Listed below are T cell receptor beta chains from one sample, sequenced in a study of T cells in Graves' hyperthyroidism and ophthalmopathy. TCRdb fed the multiplex PCR reads into MiXCR, producing one record per CDR3 protein. The sample has 400,000 to 500,000 distinct CDR3 sequences; roughly 13% are singletons. Sequencing was done on a sample of blood. These receptors were taken from a woman under 30 with Graves' hyperthyroidism. Both conserved end residues are part of each CDR3.

J: TRBJ1-2; V: TRBV12-3/TRBV12-4; CDR3: CASSSGTRNYGYTF
J: TRBJ2-1; V: TRBV10-3; CDR3: CAITKTSGYNEQFF
J: TRBJ2-6; V: TRBV19; CDR3: CASKTDRGAHSGANVLTF
J: TRBJ2-5; V: TRBV5-1; CDR3: CASSLPSQRTEETQYF
J: TRBJ1-4; V: TRBV14; CDR3: CASSFRDGRNEKLFF
J: TRBJ2-5; V: TRBV6-5; CDR3: CASSYDVRTQETQYF
J: TRBJ2-1; V: TRBV27; CDR3: CASTTLGGNNEQFF
J: TRBJ1-4; V: TRBV6-1; CDR3: CACAGWGNEKLFF
J: TRBJ2-1; V: TRBV5-1; CDR3: CASSLDPREGVEQFF
J: TRBJ1-1; V: TRBV5-6; CDR3: CASSLRQRTEAFF
J: TRBJ2-1; V: TRBV4-3; CDR3: CASSQDRGGNEQFF
J: TRBJ1-2; V: TRBV15; CDR3: CATSGGTGGEGYTF
J: TRBJ2-7; V: TRBV18; CDR3: CASSPPAGGMNEQYF
J: TRBJ2-7; V: TRBV4-3; CDR3: CASSQGMTDTYEQYF
J: TRBJ2-5; V: TRBV6-4; CDR3: CAGSPLAGGTQETQYF
J: TRBJ1-4; V: TRBV9; CDR3: CASSADTGANEKLFF
J: TRBJ2-2; V: TRBV27; CDR3: CASSFTRGRYGTGELFF
J: TRBJ1-1; V: TRBV20-1; CDR3: CSATTGQVNTEAFF
J: TRBJ1-6; V: TRBV4-1; CDR3: CASSQVTGGVTSPLHF
J: TRBJ1-2; V: TRBV5-6; CDR3: CASSLGPGGLNYGYTF
J: TRBJ1-2; V: TRBV3-1; CDR3: CASSQDLGYTF
J: TRBJ2-7; V: TRBV10-3; CDR3: CAISRDGSSYEQYF
J: TRBJ2-2; V: TRBV7-8; CDR3: CASSFDSAGELFF
J: TRBJ2-1; V: TRBV4-2; CDR3: CASSQQLAGVYNEQFF
J: TRBJ1-2; V: TRBV20-1; CDR3: CSARDSGRWGYTF
J: TRBJ2-1; V: TRBV12-3/TRBV12-4; CDR3: CASSLFTSHEQFF
J: TRBJ2-4; V: TRBV6-1; CDR3: CASSDGSGEIVAKNIQYF
J: TRBJ2-3; V: TRBV20-1; CDR3: CSARALAGAADTQYF
J: TRBJ1-5; V: TRBV19; CDR3: CASSILQGGGFQPQHF
J: TRBJ2-2; V: TRBV12-5; CDR3: CASGLGQGARVTGELFF
J: TRBJ1-6; V: TRBV27; CDR3: CASSSGVGNSPLHF
J: TRBJ2-7; V: TRBV7-9; CDR3: CASSFPLVDYEQYF
J: TRBJ2-1; V: TRBV11-2; CDR3: CASSDTRGSNEQFF
J: TRBJ1-2; V: TRBV5-1; CDR3: CASSLYEANYGYTF
J: TRBJ2-5; V: TRBV6-1; CDR3: CASSPRAGGKETQYF
J: TRBJ2-7; V: TRBV6-1; CDR3: CASSLGTGGRNEQYF
J: TRBJ1-2; V: TRBV5-6; CDR3: CASSPLVRPNYGYTF